The next 29 T cell receptor beta chains were all read from a single sample in a study of blood T cell repertoires in COVID-19. Repertoires were generated with immunoSEQ multiplex PCR, while TCRdb's copy carries only in-frame clones and drops some. The table includes about 250,000 clones, 80% to 90% detected once. Sequenced sample: peripheral blood. The origin of the receptors is an elderly man with acute or convalescent COVID-19.

This rearrangement joins TRBV28 to TRBJ2-1; TRBD2 is a possible D gene (6 bases). V lost 7 bases and J lost 1, with 8 bases in between. From germline, CDR1 is MDHEN and CDR2 SYDVKM. The CDR3 extends over 13 amino acids. CDR3 bases: TGTGCCAGCATCGGGGGATCCTACAATGAGCAGTTCTTC. It codes for CASIGGSYNEQFF.

This clone was seen a single time. CDR3 amino acids: CAMNKGVSKPQHF. CDR3 DNA sequence: TGTGCCATGAATAAGGGGGTGTCCAAGCCCCAGCATTTT. This sequence joins TRBV4-2 and TRBJ1-5; possibly TRBD1 for D (6 bases). Trimming shortened V by 10 bases and J by 8 bases, and 18 bases separated the two germline ends. Germline values: CDR1 LGHNA, CDR2 YNFKEQ. This CDR3 region has 13 residues.

This chain links TRBV19 with TRBJ2-3, with a weak D call TRBD1 (6 bases). The CDR3 consists of 13 residues. Germline-derived CDR1 and CDR2 are LNHDA and SQIVND (reference sequence). Trimming shortened V by 5 bases and J by 4 bases, and 10 bases separated the two germline ends. Written as DNA, the CDR3 is TGTGCCAGTAGTTTAGGACAGCCAGATACGCAGTATTTT. This encodes CASSLGQPDTQYF. Full variable domain (missing parts from reference TRBV19 and TRBJ2-3): DGGITQSPKYLFRKEGQNVTLSCEQNLNHDAMYWYRQDPGQGLRLIYYSQIVNDFQKGDIAEGYSVSREKKESFPLTVTSAQKNPTAFYLCASSLGQPDTQYFGPGTRLTVL.

The CDR3 is CASSLVTSGGFYNEQFF. CDR3 coding DNA: TGTGCCAGCAGCTTAGTTACTAGCGGGGGGTTTTACAATGAGCAGTTCTTC. V usage is TRBV7-2 and J usage is TRBJ2-1; TRBD2 aligns across 12 bases. Unmatched junction bases numbered 5, after V lost 1 base and J lost 4 bases. CDR1 and CDR2 from the germline V gene are SGHTA and FQGNSA. The CDR3 has 17 amino acids.

The rearrangement joins TRBV4-3 to TRBJ1-2; 7 bases fit TRBD1. Per the germline V gene, CDR1 is LGHNA and CDR2 is YSLEER. The junction had 7 bases not matched to a gene; V was cut back by 4 bases and J by 8 bases. The CDR3 consists of 13 residues. CDR3 DNA: TGCGCCAGCAGCCCACAGGGGCGTATCGGCTACACCTTC. Its protein is CASSPQGRIGYTF.

This clone was recorded only once. V is TRBV18 and J is TRBJ2-7; 10 nucleotides line up with TRBD1. V trimming: 2 bases; J trimming: 5 bases; junction bases outside the gene matches: 3. From germline, CDR1 is KGHSH and CDR2 LQKENI. CDR3 size: 14 residues. CDR3 in amino acids: CASSPRDRGHEQYF. The CDR3 DNA sequence: TGTGCCAGCTCACCAAGGGACAGGGGCCACGAGCAGTACTTC.

The chain joins TRBV7-2 to TRBJ2-7; 7 bases are a match to TRBD2. The CDR3 extends over 15 amino acids. The germline V gene has CDR1 SGHTA and CDR2 FQGNSA. V trimming: 1 base; J trimming: 5 bases; junction bases outside the gene matches: 8. The CDR3 region is CASSLEPGGRDEQYF. In DNA form, the CDR3 reads TGTGCCAGCAGCTTAGAACCGGGAGGAAGGGACGAGCAGTACTTC.

The CDR3 nucleotides are TGTGCCAGCAGACCCAGCGGGAGGACCTACAATGAGCAGTTCTTC. Its translation: CASRPSGRTYNEQFF. J is TRBJ2-1 and V is TRBV7-2, with 9 bases aligning to TRBD2. CDR1 is SGHTA, CDR2 FQGNSA, per germline. The CDR3 is 15 amino acids. Trimming cost V 6 bases and J 2 bases; bases outside gene matches: 5. Using reference TRBV7-2 and TRBJ2-1 for the parts outside the CDR3, the full variable domain is GAGVSQSPSNKVTEKGKDVELRCDPISGHTALYWYRQSLGQGLEFLIYFQGNSAPDKSGLPSDRFSAERTGGSVSTLTIQRTQQEDSAVYLCASRPSGRTYNEQFFGPGTRLTVL.

V is TRBV28 and J is TRBJ2-7; TRBD1 agrees at 8 bases. The CDR3 runs to 15 residues. Germline CDR1 reads MDHEN; CDR2 reads SYDVKM. J was trimmed by 1 base and V by 5 bases; bases with no gene match: 7. The CDR3: CASSTTGDESYEQYF. CDR3 bases: TGTGCCAGCAGTACGACAGGGGACGAGTCCTACGAGCAGTACTTC.

This sequence joins TRBV14 and TRBJ1-6; D uncertain. Germline CDR1 and CDR2: SGHDN and FVKESK. The CDR3 runs to 18 residues. V lost 1 base and J lost 0, with 13 bases in between. CDR3 in amino acids: CASSQVPVLSSYNSPLHF. CDR3 DNA: TGTGCCAGCAGCCAAGTACCTGTTCTAAGCTCCTATAATTCACCCCTCCACTTT.

The chain combines TRBV7-9 with TRBJ2-3; 8 nucleotides align to TRBD2. Germline trimming cut 5 bases from V and 0 bases from J; bases unmatched to any gene: 16. This CDR3 has 19 amino acids. Germline V gene sequence: CDR1 SEHNR, CDR2 FQNEAQ (reference sequence). The CDR3, as DNA: TGTGCCAGCAGCCGAGATTCCGGGGGGGACTTCTTTAGCACAGATACGCAGTATTTT. Translation: CASSRDSGGDFFSTDTQYF.

The chain combines TRBV5-1 with TRBJ2-3; weak D call: TRBD2 (5 bases). The CDR3 spans 15 residues. Trimming took 3 bases from V and 0 from J, leaving 11 bases between them. Looked up from germline, CDR1 is SGHRS and CDR2 is YFSETQ. As DNA, the CDR3 is TGCGCCAGCAGCTCCGGAGGCACAAGCACAGATACGCAGTATTTT. Protein sequence: CASSSGGTSTDTQYF.

The genes are TRBV15 and TRBJ2-7; D perhaps matches TRBD2 (5 bases). This CDR3 is 15 amino acids long. Germline values: CDR1 LNHNV, CDR2 YYDKDF (reference sequence). Trimming shortened V by 4 bases and J by 3 bases, and 16 bases separated the two germline ends. For the CDR3, the DNA is TGTGCCACCAGCACCAGACAAGGGAGAGGCTACGAGCAGTACTTC. It encodes CATSTRQGRGYEQYF.

The chain joins TRBV7-2 to TRBJ2-1, with a possible D match to TRBD1 (6 bases). This CDR3 has 16 amino acids. V shed 5 bases and J shed 0 bases, with 14 bases lying between them. Germline-derived CDR1 and CDR2 are SGHTA and FQGNSA. The DNA of the CDR3 is TGTGCCAGCAGCATACAGGGCTTAAGCTCCTACAATGAGCAGTTCTTC. Its protein is CASSIQGLSSYNEQFF.

The chain couples TRBV5-1 to TRBJ1-1, with TRBD1 identical over 7 bases. With V trimmed by 3 bases and J by 3 bases, 5 bases remained unmatched. The CDR3 extends over 14 amino acids. In germline, CDR1 is SGHRS, CDR2 YFSETQ. CDR3 sequence (DNA): TGCGCCAGCAGCTGGGTCGACAGGGACACTGAAGCTTTCTTT. It is translated as CASSWVDRDTEAFF.

The gene calls are TRBV29-1 and TRBJ2-1, with D unclear. Germline CDR1 SQVTM, CDR2 ANQGSEA. The CDR3 covers 10 residues. V shed 7 bases and J shed 7 bases, with 8 bases lying between them. The CDR3 nucleotides read TGCAGCGCCGAGGCTAATGAGCAGTTCTTC. It translates to CSAEANEQFF.

The chain uses TRBV7-9 and TRBJ1-2, with 9 bases that match TRBD1. The germline V gene encodes CDR1 SEHNR and CDR2 FQNEAQ (reference sequence). J was trimmed by 4 bases and V by 3 bases; bases with no gene match: 6. The CDR3 loop spans 15 amino acids. The CDR3 loop is CASSFSGQGSYGYTF. CDR3 in DNA: TGTGCCAGCAGCTTTTCTGGACAGGGGTCCTATGGCTACACCTTC. The complete variable domain, with remaining parts taken from reference TRBV7-9 and TRBJ1-2, reads DTGVSQNPRHKITKRGQNVTFRCDPISEHNRLYWYRQTLGQGPEFLTYFQNEAQLEKSRLLSDRFSAERPKGSFSTLEIQRTEQGDSAMYLCASSFSGQGSYGYTFGSGTRLTVV.

The chain couples TRBV7-2 to TRBJ2-3; 8 nucleotides match TRBD2. The CDR3 extends over 16 amino acids. Germline trimming cut 5 bases from V and 6 bases from J; bases unmatched to any gene: 13. Germline assignment: CDR1 SGHTA and CDR2 FQGNSA. As DNA, the CDR3 is TGTGCCAGCAGCCCAGAAGGGACTAGACGTTGGGATACGCAGTATTTT. Its protein is CASSPEGTRRWDTQYF.

The chain couples TRBV19 to TRBJ1-6; D remains ambiguous. CDR1 is LNHDA and CDR2 is SQIVND in the germline V gene (reference sequence). CDR3 length equals 13 residues. V lost 6 bases to trimming and J lost 1 base, with 4 bases between them. CDR3 residues: CASSSSYNSPLHF. CDR3 nucleotide sequence: TGTGCCAGTAGCAGTTCCTATAATTCACCCCTCCACTTT.

The rearrangement uses TRBV5-1 and TRBJ2-2, with TRBD1 matching 8 bases. CDR3 length: 17 amino acids. After removal of 3 bases from V and 0 bases from J, the junction contained 7 bases not matched to a gene. The V gene's germline CDR1 is SGHRS and CDR2 YFSETQ. Here the CDR3 DNA reads TGCGCCAGCAGCTCAAGGACAGGGATCGCGAACACCGGGGAGCTGTTTTTT. Translating gives CASSSRTGIANTGELFF.

The chain links TRBV20-1 to TRBJ1-2, with D perhaps matching TRBD1 (5 bases). The V end lost 3 bases, the J end lost 4 bases, and 9 bases lay between the germline ends. The CDR3 totals 12 residues. Per the germline V gene, CDR1 is DFQATT and CDR2 is SNEGSKA (reference sequence). For the CDR3, the DNA is TGCAGTGCTAGTTGGGGACTCTATGGCTACACCTTC. It specifies CSASWGLYGYTF.

A single count supports this clone. The CDR3: CASSLRGLNTGELFF. CDR3 bases: TGTGCCAGCAGTTTAAGGGGGTTGAACACCGGGGAGCTGTTTTTT. The V call is TRBV27, the J call TRBJ2-2; tentatively, D is TRBD1 (6 bases). Between the trimmed V and J ends, which lost 2 bases and 1 base, there was a span of 8 bases. Germline lookup yields CDR1 MNHEY and CDR2 SMNVEV (reference sequence). This CDR3 is 15 amino acids long.

The chain carries TRBV19 and TRBJ2-1; TRBD1 might be the D (5 bases). Trimming removed 6 bases from V and 5 bases from J, with 11 bases in between. Germline CDR1 LNHDA, CDR2 SQIVND (reference sequence). The CDR3 is 13 residues long. The CDR3 spells CASSQGSNNEQFF. CDR3 coding DNA: TGTGCCAGTAGCCAGGGCTCAAACAATGAGCAGTTCTTC.

The chain joins TRBV18 to TRBJ2-3, with 8 bases fitting TRBD1. Trimming removed 4 bases from V and 6 bases from J; junction bases left unmatched: 12. This CDR3 comprises 16 residues. Germline values: CDR1 KGHSH, CDR2 LQKENI. CDR3 sequence: CASSLDFRTGTDTQYF. For the CDR3, the DNA is TGTGCCAGCTCACTAGACTTTAGGACAGGGACGGATACGCAGTATTTT.

The chain is built from TRBV7-9 and TRBJ2-7, with a weak D call TRBD1 (6 bases). Germline lookup yields CDR1 SEHNR and CDR2 FQNEAQ (reference sequence). The V gene lost 1 base and the J gene lost 0 bases, with 13 bases spanning the gap. The CDR3 consists of 16 residues. DNA of the CDR3: TGTGCCAGCAGCTTAGTAGGGAAGACAGGCTCCTACGAGCAGTACTTC. It is translated as CASSLVGKTGSYEQYF.

This clone was seen only a few times. V gene TRBV10-3 combines with J gene TRBJ1-2, with a tentative D call TRBD1 (6 bases). CDR1 and CDR2 from the germline V gene are ENHRY and SYGVKD. The CDR3 has 13 residues. With 6 bases removed from V and 3 bases from J, the gap between germline ends came to 11 bases. Written as DNA, the CDR3 is TGTGCCATCAGCCAACAGGGAGACTATGGCTACACCTTC. Amino acid sequence: CAISQQGDYGYTF.

This rearrangement joins TRBV6-2 or TRBV6-3 to TRBJ2-1, with 10 nucleotides matching TRBD2. Losses at the gene ends were 7 bases for V and 7 bases for J; bases not matched to a gene: 7. CDR3 length: 14 amino acids. The germline V gene has CDR1 MNHEY and CDR2 SVGEGT. CDR3 loop: CASTPSGSFNEQFF. In DNA form, the CDR3 reads TGTGCCAGCACCCCTAGCGGGAGTTTTAATGAGCAGTTCTTC.

The chain employs TRBV27 and TRBJ2-7; D possibly corresponds to TRBD2 (6 bases). Germline loops: CDR1 MNHEY, CDR2 SMNVEV (reference sequence). Trimming shortened V by 2 bases and J by 2 bases, and 13 bases separated the two germline ends. There are 15 residues in the CDR3. The CDR3 loop is CASSLGGGVTYEQYF. The CDR3 DNA reads as TGTGCCAGCAGTTTAGGAGGCGGGGTTACCTACGAGCAGTACTTC.

A note on this clone: The same CDR3 can be traced to other DNA sequences in this sample. V usage is TRBV2 and J usage is TRBJ1-5; D call uncertain. The CDR3 totals 12 residues. Germline CDR1 SNHLY, CDR2 FYNNEI. The V and J ends lost 8 bases and 0 bases respectively, with 5 bases between them. CDR3 protein: CASRDSNQPQHF. The CDR3 DNA sequence: TGTGCCAGCCGGGATAGCAATCAGCCCCAGCATTTT. Full variable domain (remainder filled in from reference TRBV2 and TRBJ1-5): EPEVTQTPSHQVTQMGQEVILRCVPISNHLYFYWYRQILGQKVEFLVSFYNNEISEKSEIFDDQFSVERPDGSNFTLKIRSTKLEDSAMYFCASRDSNQPQHFGDGTRLSIL.